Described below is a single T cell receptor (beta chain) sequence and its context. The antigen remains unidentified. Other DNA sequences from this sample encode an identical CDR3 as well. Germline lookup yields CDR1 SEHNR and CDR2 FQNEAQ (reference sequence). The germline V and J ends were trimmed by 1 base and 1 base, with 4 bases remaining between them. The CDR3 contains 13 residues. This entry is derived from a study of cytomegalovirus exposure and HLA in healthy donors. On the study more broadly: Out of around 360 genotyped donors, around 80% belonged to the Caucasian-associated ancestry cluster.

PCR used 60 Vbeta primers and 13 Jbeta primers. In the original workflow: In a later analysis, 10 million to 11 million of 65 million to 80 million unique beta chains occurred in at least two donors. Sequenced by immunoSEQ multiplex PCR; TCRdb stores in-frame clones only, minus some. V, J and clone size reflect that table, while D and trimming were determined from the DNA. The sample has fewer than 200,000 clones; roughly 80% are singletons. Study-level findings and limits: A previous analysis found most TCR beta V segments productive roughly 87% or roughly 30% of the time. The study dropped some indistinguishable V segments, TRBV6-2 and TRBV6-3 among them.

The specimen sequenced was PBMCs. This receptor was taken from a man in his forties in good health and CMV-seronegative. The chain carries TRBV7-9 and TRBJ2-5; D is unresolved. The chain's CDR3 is CASSLGGQETQYF. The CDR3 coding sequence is TGTGCCAGCAGCTTAGGAGGCCAAGAGACCCAGTACTTC.